The present entry profiles one T cell receptor (beta chain) with its context. The data are from a study of technical replicates of blood from a few donors. The CDR3 sequence is 15 residues long. The germline CDR1 and CDR2 sequences are MNHNS and SASEGT. The J segment lost 2 bases and the V segment lost 6 bases, leaving 10 bases of the junction unmatched. Clones were read by immunoSEQ multiplex PCR, and TCRdb kept only the in-frame ones, dropping some. The sample shows roughly 72,000 clones, 95% to 98% of them seen only once. Sequencing was done on a sample of T cells isolated from PBMCs. This sequence was found in a human donor in good health. The genes are TRBV6-1 and TRBJ2-7; TRBD1 agrees at 7 bases. CDR3 sequence reads: CASSPFRDSTYEQYF. Here the CDR3 DNA reads TGTGCCAGCAGCCCGTTCCGGGACAGCACCTACGAGCAGTACTTC.